These 16 T cell receptor beta chains share one sample of origin, sequenced in a study of blood T cell repertoires in COVID-19. This table comes from immunoSEQ multiplex PCR, and its TCRdb copy is limited to in-frame clones, with some not included. The repertoire consists of 25,000 to 35,000 clones, with 83% occurring once and the leading ten covering roughly 23%. Sequencing was performed on peripheral blood. All receptors come from a man between 65 and 85 years old with active COVID-19.

With regard to this clone: Germline is not matched at one junction end, which may reflect a read error. The chain is built from TRBV6-1 and TRBJ2-1, with 16 positions matching TRBD2. Germline CDR1 is MNHNS and CDR2 is SASEGT. CDR3 length equals 18 residues. The CDR3 loop reads CASIEGTSGGARYNEQFF. In nucleotides, the CDR3 is TGTGCCAGCATTGAAGGGACTAGCGGGGGGGCAAGGTACAATGAGCAGTTCTTC.

The rearrangement uses TRBV5-5 and TRBJ2-3; TRBD2 matches at 8 bases. The V gene's germline CDR1 is SGHKS and CDR2 YYEKEE (reference sequence). CDR3 size: 17 residues. The trim removed 0 bases at V and 0 bases at J, leaving 6 bases unmatched. CDR3: CASSLAPGGPSTDTQYF. Here the CDR3 DNA reads TGTGCCAGCAGCTTGGCCCCGGGAGGGCCGAGCACAGATACGCAGTATTTT.

The rearrangement uses TRBV5-8 and TRBJ2-7, with 11 bases matching TRBD1. The V gene end was trimmed by 5 bases and the J gene end by 7 bases; junction bases not matched to a gene: 11. CDR1 is SGHTS, CDR2 YDEGEE, per germline. CDR3 length: 15 amino acids. The CDR3 reads CASRSGTGGFREQYF. DNA for the CDR3: TGTGCCAGCAGATCCGGGACAGGGGGTTTTAGAGAGCAGTACTTC.

The chain has TRBV2 and TRBJ2-3; D not resolved. V was cut by 6 bases and J by 2 bases, with 12 bases left in between. Germline CDR1 reads SNHLY; CDR2 reads FYNNEI. CDR3 length equals 14 residues. For the CDR3, the DNA is TGTGCCAGCAGACCTCTCCCTAACACAGATACGCAGTATTTT. Amino acids: CASRPLPNTDTQYF.

This chain joins TRBV5-8 and TRBJ1-5, with TRBD1 matching over 7 bases. The germline CDR1 and CDR2 sequences are SGHTS and YDEGEE. CDR3 length: 17 amino acids. V gave up 0 bases and J gave up 0 bases; unmatched junction bases: 6. This chain's CDR3 is CASSLDGTANSNQPQHF. The CDR3 bases are TGTGCCAGCAGCTTGGATGGGACAGCAAATAGCAATCAGCCCCAGCATTTT.

The V call is TRBV5-1, the J call TRBJ1-2; D is unresolved. CDR1 and CDR2 from the germline V gene are SGHRS and YFSETQ. The CDR3 runs 14 residues. Trimming shortened V by 2 bases and J by 2 bases, and 10 bases separated the two germline ends. CDR3 in DNA: TGCGCCAGCAGCTTAACTGAGGCAAACTATGGCTACACCTTC. It specifies CASSLTEANYGYTF.

The genes are TRBV5-1 and TRBJ2-5; D is possibly TRBD2 (6 bases). This CDR3 region has 15 residues. The germline V gene has CDR1 SGHRS and CDR2 YFSETQ. V was pared by 5 bases and J by 5 bases, with 19 bases between. This CDR3 is CASRTEGGRRETQYF. The CDR3 coding sequence is TGCGCCAGCAGGACCGAGGGAGGCCGACGGGAGACCCAGTACTTC. Together with reference TRBV5-1 and TRBJ2-5, the CDR3 gives the full variable domain: KAGVTQTPRYLIKTRGQQVTLSCSPISGHRSVSWYQQTPGQGLQFLFEYFSETQRNKGNFPGRFSGRQFSNSRSEMNVSTLELGDSALYLCASRTEGGRRETQYFGPGTRLLVL.

This clone has just one count. The chain is built from TRBV4-1 and TRBJ1-1; D may be TRBD1 (6 bases). Germline V gene sequence: CDR1 MGHRA, CDR2 YSYEKL. V was clipped by 4 bases and J by 0 bases, with 12 bases between them. CDR3 size: 15 residues. CDR3 nucleotide sequence: TGCGCCAGCAGCCCCTGGACAGCGATGAACACTGAAGCTTTCTTT. Residues: CASSPWTAMNTEAFF.

The chain employs TRBV19 and TRBJ1-3; maybe TRBD1 (6 bases). V gave up 5 bases and J gave up 0 bases, with 11 bases separating them. Per germline, CDR1 LNHDA and CDR2 SQIVND (reference sequence). The CDR3 sequence is 15 residues long. DNA for the CDR3: TGTGCCAGTAGTGTGGACAGATTCTCTGGAAACACCATATATTTT. It is translated as CASSVDRFSGNTIYF.

V is TRBV18 and J is TRBJ2-7; no clear D gene. The V gene's germline CDR1 is KGHSH and CDR2 LQKENI. The CDR3 sequence is 14 residues long. Trimming removed 3 bases at V and 6 bases at J, with 15 bases between. The CDR3 DNA sequence: TGTGCCAGCTCACCCACCGTTACCGCGTCCGAGCAGTACTTC. Amino acid sequence: CASSPTVTASEQYF.

The chain couples TRBV18 to TRBJ1-1; 9 bases align to TRBD1. CDR1 KGHSH and CDR2 LQKENI come from the germline V gene. The CDR3 is made up of 15 amino acids. The ends lost 1 base at V and 4 bases at J; junction bases unmatched: 4. The CDR3 DNA reads TGTGCCAGCTCACCACGGACAGGGGTGGGCACTGAAGCTTTCTTT. Encoded protein: CASSPRTGVGTEAFF.

CDR3 nucleotide sequence: TGCAGTGCTAGTAGGCAGGGAGAGACCCAGTACTTC. As protein: CSASRQGETQYF. This chain connects TRBV20-1 to TRBJ2-5, with a weak D call TRBD1 (5 bases). V shed 3 bases and J shed 4 bases, with 9 bases lying between them. This CDR3 region has 12 residues. The germline V gene encodes CDR1 DFQATT and CDR2 SNEGSKA (reference sequence).

The genes are TRBV7-3 and TRBJ2-5; 7 positions match TRBD1. The trim removed 2 bases at V and 2 bases at J, leaving 5 bases unmatched. Germline CDR1 and CDR2: SGHTA and FQGTGA. The CDR3 has 15 amino acids. The CDR3 reads CASSLGGQQQETQYF. DNA for the CDR3: TGTGCCAGCAGCTTAGGGGGACAGCAGCAAGAGACCCAGTACTTC.

This clone showed up just once. V is TRBV2 and J is TRBJ1-5, with a weak D call TRBD1 (6 bases). V was shortened by 3 bases and J by 7 bases, with 16 bases between the two germline ends. This CDR3 spans 15 amino acids. Germline values: CDR1 SNHLY, CDR2 FYNNEI. CDR3 sequence: CASSDGGHFVQPQHF. The CDR3 DNA reads as TGTGCCAGCAGTGATGGGGGACACTTCGTCCAGCCCCAGCATTTT.

The chain couples TRBV5-1 to TRBJ2-2; 7 nucleotides align to TRBD1. V was pared by 0 bases and J by 1 base, with 3 bases of the junction left unmatched. This CDR3 has 16 residues. The germline V gene has CDR1 SGHRS and CDR2 YFSETQ. In DNA, the CDR3 is TGCGCCAGCAGCTTGGGGGACAGCTTGAACACCGGGGAGCTGTTTTTT. Translating gives CASSLGDSLNTGELFF.

The CDR3 region is CASSTLTGFSTEAFF. In DNA form, the CDR3 reads TGCGCCAGCAGCACCCTCACAGGGTTTAGCACTGAAGCTTTCTTT. J is TRBJ1-1 and V is TRBV5-1; possible D gene TRBD1, 6 bases. Germline V gene lookup returns CDR1 SGHRS and CDR2 YFSETQ. The length of the CDR3 is 15 residues. Deletions cut 4 bases from V and 4 bases from J, with 17 bases between.